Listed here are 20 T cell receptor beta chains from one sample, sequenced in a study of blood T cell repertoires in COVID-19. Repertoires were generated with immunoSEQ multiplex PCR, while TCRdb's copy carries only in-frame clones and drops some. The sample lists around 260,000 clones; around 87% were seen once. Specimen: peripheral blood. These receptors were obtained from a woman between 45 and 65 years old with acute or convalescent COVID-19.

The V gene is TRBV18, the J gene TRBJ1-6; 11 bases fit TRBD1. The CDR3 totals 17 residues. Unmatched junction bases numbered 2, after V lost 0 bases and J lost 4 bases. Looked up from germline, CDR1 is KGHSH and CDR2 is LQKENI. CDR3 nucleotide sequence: TGTGCCAGCTCACCACCGGGGGACAGGGGGTATAATTCACCCCTCCACTTT. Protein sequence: CASSPPGDRGYNSPLHF.

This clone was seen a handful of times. This CDR3 is CSVALNEQFF. The CDR3, as DNA: TGCAGTGTTGCGCTTAATGAGCAGTTCTTC. The chain uses TRBV20-1 and TRBJ2-1; no firm D call. Trimming pared 7 bases from V and 7 bases from J, leaving 8 bases between. This CDR3 has 10 amino acids. Per germline, CDR1 DFQATT and CDR2 SNEGSKA (reference sequence).

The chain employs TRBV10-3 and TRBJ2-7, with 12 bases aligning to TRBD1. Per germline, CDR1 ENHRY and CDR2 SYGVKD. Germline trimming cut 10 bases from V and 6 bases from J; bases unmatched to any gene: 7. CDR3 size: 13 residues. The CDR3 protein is CATAGTGGFEQYF. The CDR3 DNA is TGTGCCACCGCCGGGACAGGGGGCTTCGAGCAGTACTTC.

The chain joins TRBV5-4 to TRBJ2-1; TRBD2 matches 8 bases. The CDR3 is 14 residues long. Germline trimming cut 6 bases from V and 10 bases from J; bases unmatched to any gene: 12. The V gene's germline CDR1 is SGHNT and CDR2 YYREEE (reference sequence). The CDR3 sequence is CASTPPAGGGEQFF. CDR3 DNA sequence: TGTGCCAGCACCCCGCCGGCGGGGGGCGGGGAGCAGTTCTTC. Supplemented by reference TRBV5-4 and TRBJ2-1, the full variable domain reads ETGVTQSPTHLIKTRGQQVTLRCSSQSGHNTVSWYQQALGQGPQFIFQYYREEENGRGNFPPRFSGLQFPNYSSELNVNALELDDSALYLCASTPPAGGGEQFFGPGTRLTVL.

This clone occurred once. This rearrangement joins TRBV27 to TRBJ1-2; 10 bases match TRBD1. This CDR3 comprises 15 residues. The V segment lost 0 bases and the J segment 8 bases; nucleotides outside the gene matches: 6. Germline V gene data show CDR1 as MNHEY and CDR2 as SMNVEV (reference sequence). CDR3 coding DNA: TGTGCCAGCAGTTTATCGGGACAGGGGCGAGGAGGCTACACCTTC. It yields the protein CASSLSGQGRGGYTF.

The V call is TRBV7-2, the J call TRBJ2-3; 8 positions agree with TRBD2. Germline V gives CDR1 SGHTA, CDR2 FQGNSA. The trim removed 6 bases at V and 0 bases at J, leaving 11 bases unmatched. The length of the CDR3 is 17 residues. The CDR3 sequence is CASSYQIGTSSTDTQYF. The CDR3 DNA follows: TGTGCCAGCAGTTACCAAATCGGGACTAGTAGCACAGATACGCAGTATTTT.

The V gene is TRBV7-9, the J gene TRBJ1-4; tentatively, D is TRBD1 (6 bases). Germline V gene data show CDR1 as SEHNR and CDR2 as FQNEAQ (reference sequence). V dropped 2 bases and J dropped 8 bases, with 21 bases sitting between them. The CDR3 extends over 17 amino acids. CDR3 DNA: TGTGCCAGCAGCTTAAGTAATAACCCAGGGGCTAGAGAAAAACTGTTTTTT. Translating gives CASSLSNNPGAREKLFF.

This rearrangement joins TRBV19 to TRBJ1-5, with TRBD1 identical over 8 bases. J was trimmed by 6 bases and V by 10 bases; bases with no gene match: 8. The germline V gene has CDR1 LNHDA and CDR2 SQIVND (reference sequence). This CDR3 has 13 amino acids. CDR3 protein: CATAQGAGQPQHF. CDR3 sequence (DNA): TGTGCCACCGCGCAGGGGGCGGGTCAGCCCCAGCATTTT.

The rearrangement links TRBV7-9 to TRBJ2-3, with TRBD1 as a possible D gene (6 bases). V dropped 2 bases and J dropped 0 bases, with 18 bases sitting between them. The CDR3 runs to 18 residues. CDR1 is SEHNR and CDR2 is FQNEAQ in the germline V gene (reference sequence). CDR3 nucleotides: TGTGCCAGCAGCTTATACCTTATGACAGGCCCCAGCACAGATACGCAGTATTTT. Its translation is CASSLYLMTGPSTDTQYF.

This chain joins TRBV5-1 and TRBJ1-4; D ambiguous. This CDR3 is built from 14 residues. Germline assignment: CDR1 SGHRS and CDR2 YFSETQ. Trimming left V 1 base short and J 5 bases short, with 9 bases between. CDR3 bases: TGCGCCAGCAGCTTGTTTTCAGTGAATGAAAAACTGTTTTTT. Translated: CASSLFSVNEKLFF.

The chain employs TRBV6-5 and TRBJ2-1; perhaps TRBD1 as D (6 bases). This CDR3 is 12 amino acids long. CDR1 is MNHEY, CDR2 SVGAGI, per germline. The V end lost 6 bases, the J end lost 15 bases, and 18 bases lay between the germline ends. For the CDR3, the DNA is TGTGCCAGCAGCGACCCTGGGCAGGGGCGGTTCTTC. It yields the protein CASSDPGQGRFF.

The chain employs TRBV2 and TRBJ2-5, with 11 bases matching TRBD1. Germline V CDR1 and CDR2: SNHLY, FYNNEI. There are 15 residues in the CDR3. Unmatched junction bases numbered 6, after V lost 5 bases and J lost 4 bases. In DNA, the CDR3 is TGTGCCAGCAGTATACCCGGGACAGGGGGAGAGACCCAGTACTTC. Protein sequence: CASSIPGTGGETQYF.

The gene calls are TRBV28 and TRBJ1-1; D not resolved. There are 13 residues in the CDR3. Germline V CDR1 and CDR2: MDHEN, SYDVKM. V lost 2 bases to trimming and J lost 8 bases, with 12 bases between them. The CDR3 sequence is CASSLPPHSEAFF. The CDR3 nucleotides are TGTGCCAGCAGTTTACCCCCCCACTCCGAAGCTTTCTTT.

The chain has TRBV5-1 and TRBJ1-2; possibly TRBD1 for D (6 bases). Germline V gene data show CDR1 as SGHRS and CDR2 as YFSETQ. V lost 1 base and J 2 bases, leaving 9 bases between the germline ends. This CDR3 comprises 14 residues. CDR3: CASSLTGQNYGYTF. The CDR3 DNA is TGCGCCAGCAGCTTGACCGGACAGAACTATGGCTACACCTTC. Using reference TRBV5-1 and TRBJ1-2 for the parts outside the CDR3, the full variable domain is KAGVTQTPRYLIKTRGQQVTLSCSPISGHRSVSWYQQTPGQGLQFLFEYFSETQRNKGNFPGRFSGRQFSNSRSEMNVSTLELGDSALYLCASSLTGQNYGYTFGSGTRLTVV.

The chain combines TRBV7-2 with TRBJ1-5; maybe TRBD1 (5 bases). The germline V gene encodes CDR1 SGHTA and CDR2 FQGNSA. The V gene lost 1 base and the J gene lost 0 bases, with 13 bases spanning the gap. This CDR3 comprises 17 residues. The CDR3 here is CASSLVPGANSNQPQHF. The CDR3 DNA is TGTGCCAGCAGCTTAGTTCCTGGGGCCAATAGCAATCAGCCCCAGCATTTT.

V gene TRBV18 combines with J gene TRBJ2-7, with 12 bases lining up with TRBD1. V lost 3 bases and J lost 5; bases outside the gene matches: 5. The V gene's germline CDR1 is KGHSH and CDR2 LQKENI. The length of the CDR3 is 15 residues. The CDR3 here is CASSPGQGAIHEQYF. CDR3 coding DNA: TGTGCCAGCTCACCGGGACAGGGGGCGATCCACGAGCAGTACTTC.

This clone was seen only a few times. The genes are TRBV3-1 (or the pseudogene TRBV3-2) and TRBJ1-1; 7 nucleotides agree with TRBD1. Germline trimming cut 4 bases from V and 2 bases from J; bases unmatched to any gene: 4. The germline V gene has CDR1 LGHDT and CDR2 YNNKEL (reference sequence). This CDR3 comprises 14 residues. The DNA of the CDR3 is TGTGCCAGCAGCCTGGGACAGTCCAACACTGAAGCTTTCTTT. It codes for CASSLGQSNTEAFF.

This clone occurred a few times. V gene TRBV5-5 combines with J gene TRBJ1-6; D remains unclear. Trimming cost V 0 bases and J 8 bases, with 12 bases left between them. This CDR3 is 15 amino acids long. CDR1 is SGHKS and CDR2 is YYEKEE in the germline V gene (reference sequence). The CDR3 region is CASSLGVPGDSPLHF. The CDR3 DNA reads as TGTGCCAGCAGCTTGGGGGTTCCAGGCGATTCACCCCTCCACTTT.

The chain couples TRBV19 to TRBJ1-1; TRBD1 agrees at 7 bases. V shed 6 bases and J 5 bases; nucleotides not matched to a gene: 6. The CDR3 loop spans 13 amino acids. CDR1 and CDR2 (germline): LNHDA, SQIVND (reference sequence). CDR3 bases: TGTGCCAGTAGGATCACAGGGGTAACTGAAGCTTTCTTT. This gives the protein CASRITGVTEAFF.

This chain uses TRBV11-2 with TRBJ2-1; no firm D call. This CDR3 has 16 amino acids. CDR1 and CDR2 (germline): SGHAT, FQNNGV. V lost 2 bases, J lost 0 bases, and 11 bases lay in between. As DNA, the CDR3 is TGTGCCAGCAGCTTATATCAGTCGAACTCCTACAATGAGCAGTTCTTC. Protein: CASSLYQSNSYNEQFF.